The clone carrying this TCR beta chain was observed a few times. Its matching antigen is unknown. The CDR3 has 14 amino acids. Germline CDR1 is SGHAT and CDR2 is FQNNGV. V was trimmed by 5 bases and J by 1 base, leaving 11 bases between them. The record originates from a study of cytomegalovirus exposure and HLA in healthy donors. Overall study findings and caveats: It was only CMV serostatus that was available as immune exposure information.

Researchers ran the PCR with 60 Vbeta and 13 Jbeta primers. Clones were sequenced by immunoSEQ multiplex PCR, and TCRdb holds only the in-frame ones, with some missing. In the table there are 99,000 or so clones, nearly 15% of which are singletons. The chain has TRBV11-2 and TRBJ2-5; D unresolved. The TCR comes from a female donor in good health and CMV-seronegative. The sequenced sample consisted of PBMCs. The CDR3 loop is CASSVNSIQETQYF. DNA of the CDR3: TGTGCCAGCAGCGTAAACAGTATCCAAGAGACCCAGTACTTC. Drawing the rest from reference TRBV11-2 and TRBJ2-5, the complete variable domain is EAGVAQSPRYKIIEKRQSVAFWCNPISGHATLYWYQQILGQGPKLLIQFQNNGVVDDSQLPKDRFSAERLKGVDSTLKIQPAKLEDSAVYLCASSVNSIQETQYFGPGTRLLVL.